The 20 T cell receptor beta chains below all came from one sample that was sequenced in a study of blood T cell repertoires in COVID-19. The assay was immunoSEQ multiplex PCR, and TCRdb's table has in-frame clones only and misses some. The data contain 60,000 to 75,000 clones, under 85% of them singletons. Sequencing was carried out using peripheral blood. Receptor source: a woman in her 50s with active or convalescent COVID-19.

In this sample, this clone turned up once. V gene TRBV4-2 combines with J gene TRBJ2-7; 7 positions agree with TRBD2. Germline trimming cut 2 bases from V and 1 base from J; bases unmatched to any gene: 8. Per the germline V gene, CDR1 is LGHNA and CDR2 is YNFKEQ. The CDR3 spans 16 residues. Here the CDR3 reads CASSQSIAAGSYEQYF. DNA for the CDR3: TGTGCCAGCAGCCAATCCATCGCAGCGGGATCCTACGAGCAGTACTTC.

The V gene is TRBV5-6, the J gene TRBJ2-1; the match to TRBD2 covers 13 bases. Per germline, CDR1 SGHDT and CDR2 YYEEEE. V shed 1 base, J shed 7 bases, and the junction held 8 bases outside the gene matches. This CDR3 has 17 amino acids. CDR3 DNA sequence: TGTGCCAGCAGCTTGAGATTCGGGACTAGCGGGATTAATGAGCAGTTCTTC. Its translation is CASSLRFGTSGINEQFF.

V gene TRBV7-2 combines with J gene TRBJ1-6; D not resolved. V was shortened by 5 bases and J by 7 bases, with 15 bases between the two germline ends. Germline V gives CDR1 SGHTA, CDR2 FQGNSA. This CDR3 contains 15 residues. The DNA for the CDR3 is TGTGCCAGCAGCCCCCCCCTGCGGGGAAATTCACCCCTCCACTTT. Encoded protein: CASSPPLRGNSPLHF.

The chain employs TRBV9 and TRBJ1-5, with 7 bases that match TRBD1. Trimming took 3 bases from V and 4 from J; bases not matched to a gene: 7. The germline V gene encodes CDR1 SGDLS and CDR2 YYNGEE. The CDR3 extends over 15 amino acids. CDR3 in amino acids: CASSASGTANQPQHF. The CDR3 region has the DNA TGTGCCAGCAGCGCCTCCGGGACAGCAAATCAGCCCCAGCATTTT.

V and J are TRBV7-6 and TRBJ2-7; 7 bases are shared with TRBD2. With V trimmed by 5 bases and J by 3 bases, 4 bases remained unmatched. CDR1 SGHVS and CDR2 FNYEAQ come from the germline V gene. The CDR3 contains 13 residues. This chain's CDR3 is CASSQTSSYEQYF. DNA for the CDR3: TGTGCCAGCAGCCAGACTAGCAGCTACGAGCAGTACTTC.

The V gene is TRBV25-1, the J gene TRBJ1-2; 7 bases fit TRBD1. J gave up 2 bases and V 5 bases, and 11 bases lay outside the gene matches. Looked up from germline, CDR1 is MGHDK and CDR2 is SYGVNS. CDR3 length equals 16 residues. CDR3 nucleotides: TGTGCCAGCAGTCCTCCCCCGTCGACAGGGAACTATGGCTACACCTTC. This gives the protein CASSPPPSTGNYGYTF.

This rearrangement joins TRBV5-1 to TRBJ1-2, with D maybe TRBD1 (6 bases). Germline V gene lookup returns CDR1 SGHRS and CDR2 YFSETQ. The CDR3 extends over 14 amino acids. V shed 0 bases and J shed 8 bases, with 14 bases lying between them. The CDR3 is CASSLDQGQGGYTF. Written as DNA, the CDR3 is TGCGCCAGCAGCTTGGACCAGGGGCAAGGCGGCTACACCTTC.

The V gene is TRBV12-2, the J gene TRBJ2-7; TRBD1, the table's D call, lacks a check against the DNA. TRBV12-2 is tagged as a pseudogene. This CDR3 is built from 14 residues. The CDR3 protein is CASRGGCRSYEQYF. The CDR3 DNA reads TGTGCAAGCCGAGGGGGCTGTCGCTCCTACGAGCAGTACTTC.

The CDR3 loop reads CASSLGLAGTNTGELFF. CDR3 DNA sequence: TGCGCCAGCAGCTTGGGACTAGCGGGAACGAACACCGGGGAGCTGTTTTTT. The rearrangement joins TRBV5-1 to TRBJ2-2; 11 bases fit TRBD2. The germline gives CDR1 SGHRS, CDR2 YFSETQ. The CDR3 consists of 17 residues. Trimming removed 0 bases from V and 0 bases from J; junction bases left unmatched: 1.

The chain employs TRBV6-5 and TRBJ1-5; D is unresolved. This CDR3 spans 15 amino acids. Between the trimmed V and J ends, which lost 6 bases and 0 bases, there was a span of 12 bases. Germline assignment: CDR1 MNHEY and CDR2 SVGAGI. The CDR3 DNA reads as TGTGCCAGCAGCCCCACCCCAGTTAGCAATCAGCCCCAGCATTTT. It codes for CASSPTPVSNQPQHF.

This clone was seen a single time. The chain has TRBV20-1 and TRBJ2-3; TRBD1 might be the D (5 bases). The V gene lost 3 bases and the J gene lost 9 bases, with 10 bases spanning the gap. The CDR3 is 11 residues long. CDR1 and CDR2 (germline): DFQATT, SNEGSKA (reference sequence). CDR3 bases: TGCAGTGCTAGTGGCAGGGTCACGCAGTATTTT. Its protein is CSASGRVTQYF.

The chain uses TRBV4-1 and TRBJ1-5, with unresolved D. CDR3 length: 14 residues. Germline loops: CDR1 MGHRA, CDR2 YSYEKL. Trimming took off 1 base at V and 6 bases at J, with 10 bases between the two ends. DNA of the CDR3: TGCGCCAGCAGCCAAGCCTCCCGCGGTCAGCCCCAGCATTTT. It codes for CASSQASRGQPQHF.

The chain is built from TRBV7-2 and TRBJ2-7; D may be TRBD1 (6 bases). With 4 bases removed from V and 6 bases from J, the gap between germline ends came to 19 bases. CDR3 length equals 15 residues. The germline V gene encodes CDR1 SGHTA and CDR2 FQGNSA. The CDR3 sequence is CASSSPNRAPTEQYF. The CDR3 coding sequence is TGTGCCAGCAGCTCTCCTAACAGGGCTCCCACCGAGCAGTACTTC.

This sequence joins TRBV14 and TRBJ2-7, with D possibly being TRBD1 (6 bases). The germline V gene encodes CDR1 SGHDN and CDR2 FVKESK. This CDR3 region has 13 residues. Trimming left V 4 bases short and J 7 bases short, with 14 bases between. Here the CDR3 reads CASSRQDLLEQYF. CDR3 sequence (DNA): TGTGCCAGCAGCCGACAGGATCTTCTTGAGCAGTACTTC.

This CDR3 is CASSLGPGLTNEKLFF. Here the CDR3 DNA reads TGTGCCAGCAGCTTAGGGCCAGGGTTGACTAATGAAAAACTGTTTTTT. The V call is TRBV7-9, the J call TRBJ1-4; possibly TRBD1 for D (5 bases). V was trimmed by 1 base and J by 2 bases, leaving 11 bases between them. The CDR3 totals 16 residues. CDR1 is SEHNR, CDR2 FQNEAQ, per germline (reference sequence).

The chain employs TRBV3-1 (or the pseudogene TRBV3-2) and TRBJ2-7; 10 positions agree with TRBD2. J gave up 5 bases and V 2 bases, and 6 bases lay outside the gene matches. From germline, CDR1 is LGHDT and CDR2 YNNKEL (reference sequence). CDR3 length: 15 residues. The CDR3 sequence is CASSQFTSGTDEQYF. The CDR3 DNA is TGTGCCAGCAGCCAATTCACTAGCGGGACCGACGAGCAGTACTTC.

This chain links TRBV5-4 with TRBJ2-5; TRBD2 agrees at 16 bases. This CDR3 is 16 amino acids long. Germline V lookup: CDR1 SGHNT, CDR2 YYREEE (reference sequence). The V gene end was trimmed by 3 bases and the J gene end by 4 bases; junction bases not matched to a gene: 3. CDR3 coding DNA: TGTGCCAGCAGCTACGGGACTAGCGGGAGGGGAGAGACCCAGTACTTC. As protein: CASSYGTSGRGETQYF.

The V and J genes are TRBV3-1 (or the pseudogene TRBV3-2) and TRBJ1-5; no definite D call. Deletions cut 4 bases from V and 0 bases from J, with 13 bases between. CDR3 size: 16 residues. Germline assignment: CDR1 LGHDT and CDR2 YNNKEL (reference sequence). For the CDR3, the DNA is TGTGCCAGCAGCCGTGAGACACCCTATAGCAATCAGCCCCAGCATTTT. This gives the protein CASSRETPYSNQPQHF.

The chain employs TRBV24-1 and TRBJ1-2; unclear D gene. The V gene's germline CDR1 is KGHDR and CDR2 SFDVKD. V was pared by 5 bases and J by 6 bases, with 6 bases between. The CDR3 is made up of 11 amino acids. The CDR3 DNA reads TGTGCCACCAGTGGGCATGATGGCTACACCTTC. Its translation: CATSGHDGYTF.

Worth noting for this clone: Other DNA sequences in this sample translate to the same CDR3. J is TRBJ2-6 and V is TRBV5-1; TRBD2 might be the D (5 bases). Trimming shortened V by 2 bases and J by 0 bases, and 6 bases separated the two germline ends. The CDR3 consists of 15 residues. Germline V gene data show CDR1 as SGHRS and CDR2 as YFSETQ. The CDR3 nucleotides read TGCGCCAGCAGCTTCGGACTCTCTGGGGCCAACGTCCTGACTTTC. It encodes CASSFGLSGANVLTF.